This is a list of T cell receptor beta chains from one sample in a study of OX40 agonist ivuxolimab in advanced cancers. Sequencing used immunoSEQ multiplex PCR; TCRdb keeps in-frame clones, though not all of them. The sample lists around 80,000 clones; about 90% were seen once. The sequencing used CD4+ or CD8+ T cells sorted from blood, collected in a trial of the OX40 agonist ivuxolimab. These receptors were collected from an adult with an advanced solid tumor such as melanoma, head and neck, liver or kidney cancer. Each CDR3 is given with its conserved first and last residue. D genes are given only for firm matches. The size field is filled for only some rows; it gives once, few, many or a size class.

CDR3 DNA: TGTGCCAGCAGCTTCACAGGGGATGAGCAGTTCTTC; CDR3 protein: CASSFTGDEQFF; V gene: TRBV7-9; J gene: TRBJ2-1; clone size: -; D gene: TRBD1
CDR3 DNA: TGTGCCAGCAGTGCTCCCTACAGTTCTGGCGGGAGGGCAAATGAGCAGTTCTTC; CDR3 protein: CASSAPYSSGGRANEQFF; V gene: TRBV25-1; J gene: TRBJ2-1; clone size: -; D gene: TRBD2
CDR3 DNA: TGTGCCAGCAGTCCCCGGTCAGGTGGGAACTATGGCTACACCTTC; CDR3 protein: CASSPRSGGNYGYTF; V gene: TRBV6-4; J gene: TRBJ1-2; clone size: -; D gene: -
CDR3 DNA: TGTGCCACCAGCAGAGGTAGCAGGGGTTCCTACGAGCAGTACTTC; CDR3 protein: CATSRGSRGSYEQYF; V gene: TRBV15; J gene: TRBJ2-7; clone size: -; D gene: -
CDR3 DNA: TGCAGCGTTGTTGTTGTCACAGATACGCAGTATTTT; CDR3 protein: CSVVVVTDTQYF; V gene: TRBV29-1; J gene: TRBJ2-3; clone size: -; D gene: -
CDR3 DNA: TGTGCCAGCAGGTCGACAGGGGACAATGGCTACACCTTC; CDR3 protein: CASRSTGDNGYTF; V gene: TRBV27; J gene: TRBJ1-2; clone size: -; D gene: TRBD1
CDR3 DNA: TGTGCCAGCAGCTTGACAGGGGGCAGTTTCTACGAGCAGTACTTC; CDR3 protein: CASSLTGGSFYEQYF; V gene: TRBV7-8; J gene: TRBJ2-7; clone size: few; D gene: TRBD1
CDR3 DNA: TGCGCCAGAAGCGGGAGGGACAGCGGGAGGGCGGCGGAAGAGCAGTACTTC; CDR3 protein: CARSGRDSGRAAEEQYF; V gene: TRBV10-1; J gene: TRBJ2-7; clone size: -; D gene: TRBD2
CDR3 DNA: TGTGCTAGCAGCCTTCTCGGGTTCCAAGAGACCCAGTACTTC; CDR3 protein: CASSLLGFQETQYF; V gene: TRBV7-7; J gene: TRBJ2-5; clone size: -; D gene: -
CDR3 DNA: TGTGCCAGCAGCCTAACAGGGATGGGGGAGACCCAGTACTTC; CDR3 protein: CASSLTGMGETQYF; V gene: TRBV5-6; J gene: TRBJ2-5; clone size: once; D gene: -
CDR3 DNA: TGCGCCAGCAGCTCACTAGCGGGGAGCTCCTACAATGAGCAGTTCTTC; CDR3 protein: CASSSLAGSSYNEQFF; V gene: TRBV5-1; J gene: TRBJ2-1; clone size: -; D gene: TRBD2
CDR3 DNA: TGTGCCAGCAGCAAGGGGTCTGAAGCTTTCTTT; CDR3 protein: CASSKGSEAFF; V gene: TRBV7-2; J gene: TRBJ1-1; clone size: -; D gene: -
CDR3 DNA: TGTGCCAGCAGCCAGACAGACTACGAGCAGTACTTC; CDR3 protein: CASSQTDYEQYF; V gene: TRBV11-1; J gene: TRBJ2-7; clone size: -; D gene: -
CDR3 DNA: TGTGCCAGCAGCTTGGGGGGGGGAAGCTCCTACGAGCAGTACTTC; CDR3 protein: CASSLGGGSSYEQYF; V gene: TRBV7-2; J gene: TRBJ2-7; clone size: -; D gene: TRBD2
CDR3 DNA: TGTGCCAGCAGCTTAAGGGCTAGCGGGATTGGGGCCAACGTCCTGACTTTC; CDR3 protein: CASSLRASGIGANVLTF; V gene: TRBV5-4; J gene: TRBJ2-6; clone size: -; D gene: TRBD2
CDR3 DNA: TGTGCCAGCAGCCGGGACACCGGGACTAGCGGTTCCTACGAGCAGTACTTC; CDR3 protein: CASSRDTGTSGSYEQYF; V gene: TRBV4-2; J gene: TRBJ2-7; clone size: -; D gene: TRBD2
CDR3 DNA: TGCGCCAGCAGCTTGGAAGGACGCGGAAACACCATATATTTT; CDR3 protein: CASSLEGRGNTIYF; V gene: TRBV5-1; J gene: TRBJ1-3; clone size: -; D gene: -
CDR3 DNA: TGTGCCTGGAGTTTCACTTTAGGCGGGGAGCTGTTTTTT; CDR3 protein: CAWSFTLGGELFF; V gene: TRBV30; J gene: TRBJ2-2; clone size: -; D gene: -
CDR3 DNA: TGTGCCAGCAATCCTAGCGGGAGGGGGTACAATGAGCAGTTCTTC; CDR3 protein: CASNPSGRGYNEQFF; V gene: TRBV27; J gene: TRBJ2-1; clone size: once; D gene: TRBD2
CDR3 DNA: TGCGCCAGCAGCCGCCAGAGGGATGAAAAACTGTTTTTT; CDR3 protein: CASSRQRDEKLFF; V gene: TRBV5-1; J gene: TRBJ1-4; clone size: -; D gene: -
CDR3 DNA: TGTGCCAGCCGGGGCTACAATGAGCAGTTCTTC; CDR3 protein: CASRGYNEQFF; V gene: TRBV28; J gene: TRBJ2-1; clone size: -; D gene: -
CDR3 DNA: TGTGCCAGCAGCTTGCTTTTGGGACAGTTCGTGGGGGAGCTGTTTTTT; CDR3 protein: CASSLLLGQFVGELFF; V gene: TRBV7-2; J gene: TRBJ2-2; clone size: -; D gene: TRBD1
CDR3 DNA: TGTGCCAGCAGTAGGGACACCCCGGGGATTGGTGAGCAGTACTTC; CDR3 protein: CASSRDTPGIGEQYF; V gene: TRBV7-2; J gene: TRBJ2-7; clone size: once; D gene: -
CDR3 DNA: TGTGCCAGCAGTTTTGACAGGGTGGGCATTCAGTACTTC; CDR3 protein: CASSFDRVGIQYF; V gene: TRBV6-6; J gene: TRBJ2-4; clone size: -; D gene: TRBD1
CDR3 DNA: TGTGCCAGCAGTCCCCGCCTGACAGGGGGGAAATGGGGAAAACTGTTTTTT; CDR3 protein: CASSPRLTGGKWGKLFF; V gene: TRBV27; J gene: TRBJ1-4; clone size: -; D gene: TRBD1
CDR3 DNA: TGTGCCAGCAGCTTCAACACCGGGGAGCTGTTTTTT; CDR3 protein: CASSFNTGELFF; V gene: TRBV7-3; J gene: TRBJ2-2; clone size: -; D gene: -
CDR3 DNA: TGTGCCAGCAGTTATGGGGCCGGGACAGGGTCTGAGACCCAGTACTTC; CDR3 protein: CASSYGAGTGSETQYF; V gene: TRBV6-5; J gene: TRBJ2-5; clone size: -; D gene: TRBD1
CDR3 DNA: TGTGCCAGCAGTCATGGCCGGACTAGCGGGAGCTCCTACAATGAGCAGTTCTTC; CDR3 protein: CASSHGRTSGSSYNEQFF; V gene: TRBV11-2; J gene: TRBJ2-1; clone size: -; D gene: TRBD2
CDR3 DNA: TGTGCCAGCGCCCTACTAGGAGAGACCCAGTACTTC; CDR3 protein: CASALLGETQYF; V gene: TRBV7-2; J gene: TRBJ2-5; clone size: -; D gene: -
CDR3 DNA: TGTGCCAGCAGCTTAGCTGCCCCCGTCTACGGGGAGCTGTTTTTT; CDR3 protein: CASSLAAPVYGELFF; V gene: TRBV7-6; J gene: TRBJ2-2; clone size: -; D gene: -
CDR3 DNA: TGTGCCAGCAGTTATCAGGGGGTGTCGCCTGAAGCTTTCTTT; CDR3 protein: CASSYQGVSPEAFF; V gene: TRBV6-6; J gene: TRBJ1-1; clone size: -; D gene: TRBD1
CDR3 DNA: TGCAGCGGAGGACTAGCGGCTACCAATGAGCAGTTCTTC; CDR3 protein: CSGGLAATNEQFF; V gene: TRBV29-1; J gene: TRBJ2-1; clone size: -; D gene: TRBD2
CDR3 DNA: TGTGCCAGCAGCCGGGGGACTAGCGGTCAAGAGACCCAGTACTTC; CDR3 protein: CASSRGTSGQETQYF; V gene: TRBV4-2; J gene: TRBJ2-5; clone size: -; D gene: TRBD2
CDR3 DNA: TGTGCCAGCAGTTGGCCCGGGACAGGGGTCAATGAGCAGTTCTTC; CDR3 protein: CASSWPGTGVNEQFF; V gene: TRBV28; J gene: TRBJ2-1; clone size: -; D gene: TRBD1
CDR3 DNA: TGTGCCAGTAGTATCAGGGGACAGGGGAATGGCTATGGCTACACCTTC; CDR3 protein: CASSIRGQGNGYGYTF; V gene: TRBV19; J gene: TRBJ1-2; clone size: -; D gene: TRBD1
CDR3 DNA: TGTGCCAGCACCACGACAGGGTCCTACGAGCAGTACTTC; CDR3 protein: CASTTTGSYEQYF; V gene: TRBV11-2; J gene: TRBJ2-7; clone size: -; D gene: TRBD1
CDR3 DNA: TGTGCCAGCAGCTTGGGGGGCGTCGACACCGGGGAGCTGTTTTTT; CDR3 protein: CASSLGGVDTGELFF; V gene: TRBV7-8; J gene: TRBJ2-2; clone size: -; D gene: -
CDR3 DNA: TGTGCCAGCAGTTACGTGGGGGTTTTGGGAGGCTACACCTTC; CDR3 protein: CASSYVGVLGGYTF; V gene: TRBV6-5; J gene: TRBJ1-2; clone size: -; D gene: -
CDR3 DNA: TGCGCCAGCAGCGGCCTATCGAACCAGAACACTGAAGCTTTCTTT; CDR3 protein: CASSGLSNQNTEAFF; V gene: TRBV5-1; J gene: TRBJ1-1; clone size: -; D gene: -
CDR3 DNA: TGTGCCAGCAGCCCCCGGACAGGGGCAAACACCGGGGAGCTGTTTTTT; CDR3 protein: CASSPRTGANTGELFF; V gene: TRBV4-2; J gene: TRBJ2-2; clone size: -; D gene: TRBD1
CDR3 DNA: TGTGCCAGCAGTTACCGCGACAGGGGCAGTGAAAAACTGTTTTTT; CDR3 protein: CASSYRDRGSEKLFF; V gene: TRBV6-5; J gene: TRBJ1-4; clone size: -; D gene: TRBD1
CDR3 DNA: TGTGCCAGCAGTTCTAGGACGGGGGGCGCAGATACGCAGTATTTT; CDR3 protein: CASSSRTGGADTQYF; V gene: TRBV6-5; J gene: TRBJ2-3; clone size: once; D gene: -